Below are 21 T cell receptor beta chains sequenced from a single sample in a study of PD-L1 blockade in urothelial cancer. The repertoire was sequenced with immunoSEQ multiplex PCR; TCRdb's copy has only in-frame clones and lacks some. The data show about 43,000 clones, approximately 83% seen once. Described time point: peripheral blood 6 weeks after treatment start. Sequenced here: PBMCs, sampled around atezolizumab (anti-PD-L1) treatment. The receptors here all came from a man aged 55 to 69 with urothelial cancer.

The rearrangement links TRBV2 to TRBJ1-1, with TRBD1 as a possible D gene (6 bases). Trimming removed 5 bases at V and 2 bases at J, with 9 bases between. The CDR3 is made up of 13 amino acids. CDR1 and CDR2 (germline): SNHLY, FYNNEI. The CDR3 reads CASSRRGNTEAFF. As DNA, the CDR3 is TGTGCCAGCAGTCGCAGGGGTAACACTGAAGCTTTCTTT.

The V gene is TRBV6-5, the J gene TRBJ1-2; 7 nucleotides agree with TRBD1. J was trimmed by 3 bases and V by 6 bases; bases with no gene match: 7. CDR3 length: 14 residues. Germline V CDR1 and CDR2: MNHEY, SVGAGI. The CDR3 here is CASRVGQDYYGYTF. The CDR3, as DNA: TGTGCCAGCAGGGTAGGACAGGACTACTATGGCTACACCTTC.

This clone was seen only a few times. This sequence joins TRBV2 and TRBJ1-6; 7 bases are a match to TRBD1. V was pared by 5 bases and J by 10 bases, with 11 bases of the junction left unmatched. This CDR3 is built from 15 residues. The V gene's germline CDR1 is SNHLY and CDR2 FYNNEI. DNA for the CDR3: TGTGCCAGCAGTCGCCAGGGGGACGGGAAATCACCCCTCCACTTT. It codes for CASSRQGDGKSPLHF.

The rearrangement joins TRBV5-1 to TRBJ2-2; possible D gene TRBD2, 5 bases. This CDR3 has 13 amino acids. From germline, CDR1 is SGHRS and CDR2 YFSETQ. V lost 6 bases and J 1 base, leaving 7 bases between the germline ends. The CDR3 DNA is TGCGCCAGCACAGAGGGGAACACCGGGGAGCTGTTTTTT. Protein sequence: CASTEGNTGELFF.

The CDR3 DNA reads as TGTGCCAGCAGTTACACCCGGCGGAGCACAGATACGCAGTATTTT. Protein: CASSYTRRSTDTQYF. The chain carries TRBV6-5 and TRBJ2-3; D is unclear. Germline lookup yields CDR1 MNHEY and CDR2 SVGAGI. V lost 2 bases to trimming and J lost 0 bases, with 9 bases between them. The CDR3 spans 15 residues.

This clone has a handful of counts. V and J are TRBV9 and TRBJ2-3, with TRBD1 matching over 10 bases. Germline V lookup: CDR1 SGDLS, CDR2 YYNGEE. Losses at the gene ends were 3 bases for V and 6 bases for J; bases not matched to a gene: 7. The CDR3 length is 15 residues. This chain's CDR3 is CASSAGTGAGDTQYF. The CDR3 DNA is TGTGCCAGCAGCGCCGGGACAGGGGCAGGGGATACGCAGTATTTT. Looking up the rest from reference TRBV9 and TRBJ2-3 gives the full variable domain: DSGVTQTPKHLITATGQRVTLRCSPRSGDLSVYWYQQSLDQGLQFLIQYYNGEERAKGNILERFSAQQFPDLHSELNLSSLELGDSALYFCASSAGTGAGDTQYFGPGTRLTVL.

The gene calls are TRBV9 and TRBJ2-1, with 7 bases identical to TRBD2. This CDR3 has 15 amino acids. Germline-derived CDR1 and CDR2 are SGDLS and YYNGEE. V was clipped by 2 bases and J by 4 bases; unmatched bases: 6. CDR3 sequence reads: CASSVGTTVYNEQFF. CDR3 DNA sequence: TGTGCCAGCAGCGTCGGGACTACGGTATACAATGAGCAGTTCTTC.

V gene TRBV5-6 combines with J gene TRBJ1-1, with D tentatively TRBD1 (6 bases). Germline-derived CDR1 and CDR2 are SGHDT and YYEEEE. The CDR3 runs to 14 residues. The ends were cut back, 3 bases at V and 1 base at J, with 10 bases in the middle. The CDR3 here is CASSYGQTNTEAFF. As DNA, the CDR3 is TGTGCCAGCAGCTACGGACAGACGAACACTGAAGCTTTCTTT. The entire variable domain, with the rest obtained from reference TRBV5-6 and TRBJ1-1, is as follows: DAGVTQSPTHLIKTRGQQVTLRCSPKSGHDTVSWYQQALGQGPQFIFQYYEEEERQRGNFPDRFSGHQFPNYSSELNVNALLLGDSALYLCASSYGQTNTEAFFGQGTRLTVV.

The gene calls are TRBV5-4 and TRBJ2-5; TRBD1 might be the D (7 bases). This CDR3 is 13 amino acids long. V dropped 2 bases and J dropped 3 bases, with 8 bases sitting between them. Per the germline V gene, CDR1 is SGHNT and CDR2 is YYREEE (reference sequence). The CDR3 nucleotides read TGTGCCAGCAGCTTCAGGGGGGAAGAGACCCAGTACTTC. Its protein product is CASSFRGEETQYF.

V usage is TRBV11-2 and J usage is TRBJ1-2; D might be TRBD1 (6 bases). The CDR3 spans 15 residues. Germline values: CDR1 SGHAT, CDR2 FQNNGV. V was clipped by 0 bases and J by 4 bases, with 12 bases between them. The CDR3 loop reads CASSLDGGAAYGYTF. The DNA for the CDR3 is TGTGCCAGCAGCTTAGATGGGGGCGCAGCCTATGGCTACACCTTC.

This rearrangement joins TRBV5-1 to TRBJ1-1; the D gene is possibly TRBD1 (5 bases). The CDR3 is 14 amino acids. The germline gives CDR1 SGHRS, CDR2 YFSETQ. V lost 2 bases and J lost 4, with 12 bases in between. The CDR3 DNA follows: TGCGCCAGCAGCTTAGGAGGGGCAGGCACTGAAGCTTTCTTT. It translates to CASSLGGAGTEAFF.

DNA of the CDR3: TGTGCCAGCAGACGAGGTCTGGACAGAGAAGCTTTCTTT. Amino acids: CASRRGLDREAFF. The chain links TRBV5-4 to TRBJ1-1, with a possible D match to TRBD1 (6 bases). V lost 5 bases and J lost 8, with 16 bases in between. The CDR3 has 13 residues. Germline CDR1 SGHNT, CDR2 YYREEE (reference sequence).

This chain uses TRBV13 with TRBJ2-7; a weak D match, TRBD2 (7 bases). The CDR3 contains 14 residues. V gave up 0 bases and J gave up 4 bases, with 10 bases separating them. From germline, CDR1 is PRHDT and CDR2 FYEKMQ (reference sequence). The CDR3 DNA reads as TGTGCCAGCAGCTTAGGACAGGGAGGGTACGAGCAGTACTTC. The encoded protein is CASSLGQGGYEQYF.

This clone was observed a handful of times. CDR3 DNA: TGTGCCAGCAGTTCCTGGGCCCGCGGGGAGCTGTTTTTT. This sequence encodes CASSSWARGELFF. The V and J genes are TRBV28 and TRBJ2-2; D is uncertain. Per the germline V gene, CDR1 is MDHEN and CDR2 is SYDVKM. The V end was cut by 4 bases, the J end by 7 bases, with 10 bases between. The CDR3 is 13 residues long.

The CDR3, as DNA: TGCGCCAGCAGCCAAGTAGATTTGGGAGTCTCCTACAATGAGCAGTTCTTC. Its translation is CASSQVDLGVSYNEQFF. The chain couples TRBV4-1 to TRBJ2-1; possibly TRBD2 for D (5 bases). Germline-derived CDR1 and CDR2 are MGHRA and YSYEKL. Trimming stripped 1 base from V and 0 bases from J, with 13 bases between. This CDR3 region has 17 residues.

This sequence joins TRBV11-2 and TRBJ1-2; D is unresolved. The CDR3 extends over 15 amino acids. Germline lookup yields CDR1 SGHAT and CDR2 FQNNGV. Trimming removed 4 bases from V and 2 bases from J, with 14 bases in between. CDR3 nucleotide sequence: TGTGCCAGCAGCTCGTCCCTTCAGATCAACTATGGCTACACCTTC. It translates to CASSSSLQINYGYTF.

The chain carries TRBV9 and TRBJ2-3; possibly TRBD2 for D (6 bases). Germline CDR1 SGDLS, CDR2 YYNGEE. This CDR3 is built from 13 residues. Between the trimmed V and J ends, which lost 2 bases and 4 bases, there was a span of 8 bases. The CDR3 sequence: CASSVAGSDTQYF. As DNA, the CDR3 is TGTGCCAGCAGCGTCGCGGGGTCAGATACGCAGTATTTT.

This CDR3 is CASSVYANTEAFF. In nucleotides, the CDR3 is TGTGCCAGCAGTGTCTATGCGAACACTGAAGCTTTCTTT. This sequence joins TRBV5-5 and TRBJ1-1, with no clear D. Trimming took 5 bases from V and 1 from J, leaving 9 bases between them. Germline V gene sequence: CDR1 SGHKS, CDR2 YYEKEE (reference sequence). The CDR3 is 13 amino acids.

V and J are TRBV7-6 and TRBJ1-1, with 7 bases that match TRBD1. Germline-derived CDR1 and CDR2 are SGHVS and FNYEAQ. J gave up 3 bases and V 5 bases, and 9 bases lay outside the gene matches. This CDR3 spans 15 amino acids. CDR3 sequence (DNA): TGTGCCAGCAGCCCAAGGGGGCAGGTGGACACTGAAGCTTTCTTT. It is translated as CASSPRGQVDTEAFF.

The V call is TRBV28, the J call TRBJ1-3; D may be TRBD1 (6 bases). There are 15 residues in the CDR3. Germline-derived CDR1 and CDR2 are MDHEN and SYDVKM. Trimming took off 5 bases at V and 2 bases at J, with 13 bases between the two ends. CDR3 DNA sequence: TGTGCCAGCAGTCCGCGGACAGTGCCTGGAAACACCATATATTTT. Amino acid sequence: CASSPRTVPGNTIYF.

This clone was seen only once. The rearrangement links TRBV7-9 to TRBJ2-5; no clear D gene. The CDR3 consists of 14 residues. V was trimmed by 2 bases and J by 5 bases, leaving 12 bases between them. Per the germline V gene, CDR1 is SEHNR and CDR2 is FQNEAQ (reference sequence). The DNA of the CDR3 is TGTGCCAGCAGCTTAAACCACCCCGGGGAGACCCAGTACTTC. This sequence encodes CASSLNHPGETQYF.